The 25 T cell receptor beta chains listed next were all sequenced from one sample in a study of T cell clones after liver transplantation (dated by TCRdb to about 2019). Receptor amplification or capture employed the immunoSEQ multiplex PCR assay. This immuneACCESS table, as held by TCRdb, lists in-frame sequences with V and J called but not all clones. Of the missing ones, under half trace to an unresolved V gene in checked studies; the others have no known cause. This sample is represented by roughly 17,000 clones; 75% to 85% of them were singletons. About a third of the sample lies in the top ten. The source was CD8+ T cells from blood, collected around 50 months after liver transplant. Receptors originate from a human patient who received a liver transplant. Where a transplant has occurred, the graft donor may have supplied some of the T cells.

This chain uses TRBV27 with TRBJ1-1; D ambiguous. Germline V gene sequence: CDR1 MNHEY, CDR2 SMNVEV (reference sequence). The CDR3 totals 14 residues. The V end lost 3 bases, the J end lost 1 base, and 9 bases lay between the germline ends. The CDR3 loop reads CASSFGMGNTEAFF. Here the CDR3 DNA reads TGTGCCAGCAGTTTCGGAATGGGGAACACTGAAGCTTTCTTT.

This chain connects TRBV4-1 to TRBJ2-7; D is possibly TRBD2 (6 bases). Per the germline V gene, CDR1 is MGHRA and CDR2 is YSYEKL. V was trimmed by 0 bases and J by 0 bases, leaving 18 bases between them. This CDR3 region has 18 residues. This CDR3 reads CASSQDLGGLSISYEQYF. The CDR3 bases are TGCGCCAGCAGCCAAGATCTGGGAGGACTCTCTATCTCCTACGAGCAGTACTTC.

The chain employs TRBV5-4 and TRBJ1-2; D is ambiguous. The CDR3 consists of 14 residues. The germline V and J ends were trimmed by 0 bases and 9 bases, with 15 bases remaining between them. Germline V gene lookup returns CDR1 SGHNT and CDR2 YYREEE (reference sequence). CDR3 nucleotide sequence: TGTGCCAGCAGCTTGGAATATGGCGGGCCCAGCTACACCTTC. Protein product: CASSLEYGGPSYTF.

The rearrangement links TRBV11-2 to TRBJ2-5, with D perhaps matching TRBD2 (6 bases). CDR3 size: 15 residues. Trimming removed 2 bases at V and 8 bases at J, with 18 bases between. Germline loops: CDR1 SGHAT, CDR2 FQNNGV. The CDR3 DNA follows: TGTGCCAGCAGCTTACTAGGGGACTTATTGTATACCCAGTACTTC. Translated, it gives CASSLLGDLLYTQYF.

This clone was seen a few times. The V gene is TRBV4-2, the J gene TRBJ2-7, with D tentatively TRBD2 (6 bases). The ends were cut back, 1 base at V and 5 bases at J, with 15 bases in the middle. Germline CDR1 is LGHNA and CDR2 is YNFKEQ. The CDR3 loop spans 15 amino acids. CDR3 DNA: TGTGCCAGCAGCCAAGCCTCGGGAGAAAGTAACGAGCAGTACTTC. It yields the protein CASSQASGESNEQYF.

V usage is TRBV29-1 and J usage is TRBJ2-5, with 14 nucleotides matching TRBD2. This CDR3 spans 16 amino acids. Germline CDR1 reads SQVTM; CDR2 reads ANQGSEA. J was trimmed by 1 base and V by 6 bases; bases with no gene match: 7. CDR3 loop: CSVGGLAGEVQETQYF. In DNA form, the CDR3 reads TGCAGCGTGGGGGGACTAGCGGGAGAGGTCCAAGAGACCCAGTACTTC. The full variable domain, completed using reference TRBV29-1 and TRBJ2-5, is SAVISQKPSRDICQRGTSLTIQCQVDSQVTMMFWYRQQPGQSLTLIATANQGSEATYESGFVIDKFPISRPNLTFSTLTVSNMSPEDSSIYLCSVGGLAGEVQETQYFGPGTRLLVL.

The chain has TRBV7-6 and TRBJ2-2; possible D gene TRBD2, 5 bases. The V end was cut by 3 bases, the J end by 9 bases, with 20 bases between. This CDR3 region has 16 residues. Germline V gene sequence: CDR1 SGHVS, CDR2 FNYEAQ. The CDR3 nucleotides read TGTGCCAGCAGCTTCCCCGGCAGCGGCGGTACCCGGGAGCTGTTTTTT. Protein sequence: CASSFPGSGGTRELFF. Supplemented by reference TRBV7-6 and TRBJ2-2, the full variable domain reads GAGVSQSPRYKVTKRGQDVALRCDPISGHVSLYWYRQALGQGPEFLTYFNYEAQQDKSGLPNDRFSAERPEGSISTLTIQRTEQRDSAMYRCASSFPGSGGTRELFFGEGSRLTVL.

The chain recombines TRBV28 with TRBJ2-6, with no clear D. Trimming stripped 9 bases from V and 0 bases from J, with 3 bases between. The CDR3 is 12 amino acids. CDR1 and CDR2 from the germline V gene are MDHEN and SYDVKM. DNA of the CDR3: TGTGCCAGTCACTCTGGGGCCAACGTCCTGACTTTC. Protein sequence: CASHSGANVLTF. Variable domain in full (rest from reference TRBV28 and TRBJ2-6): DVKVTQSSRYLVKRTGEKVFLECVQDMDHENMFWYRQDPGLGLRLIYFSYDVKMKEKGDIPEGYSVSREKKERFSLILESASTNQTSMYLCASHSGANVLTFGAGSRLTVL.

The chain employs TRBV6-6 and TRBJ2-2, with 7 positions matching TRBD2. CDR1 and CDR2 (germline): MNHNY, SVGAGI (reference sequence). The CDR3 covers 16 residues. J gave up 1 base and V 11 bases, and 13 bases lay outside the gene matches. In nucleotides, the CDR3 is TGTGCCTCAGCGGATTTATTAGCGGGGAACACCGGGGAGCTGTTTTTT. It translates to CASADLLAGNTGELFF.

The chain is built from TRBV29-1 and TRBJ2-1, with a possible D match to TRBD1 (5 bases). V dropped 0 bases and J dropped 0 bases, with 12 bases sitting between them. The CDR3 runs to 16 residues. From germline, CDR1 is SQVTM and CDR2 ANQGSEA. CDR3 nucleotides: TGCAGCGTTGAAGATGAGACAGTAAGCTCCTACAATGAGCAGTTCTTC. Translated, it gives CSVEDETVSSYNEQFF.

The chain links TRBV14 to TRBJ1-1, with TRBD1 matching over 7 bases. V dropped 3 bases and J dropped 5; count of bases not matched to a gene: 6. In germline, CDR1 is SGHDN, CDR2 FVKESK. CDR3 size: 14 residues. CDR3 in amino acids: CASSQVDRTTEAFF. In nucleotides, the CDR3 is TGTGCCAGCAGCCAGGTGGACAGGACTACTGAAGCTTTCTTT.

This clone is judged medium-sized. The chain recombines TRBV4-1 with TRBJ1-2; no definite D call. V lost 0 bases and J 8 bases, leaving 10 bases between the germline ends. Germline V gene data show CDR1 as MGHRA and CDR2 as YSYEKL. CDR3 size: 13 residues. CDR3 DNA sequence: TGCGCCAGCAGCCAAGACGTGTGGGGAGGCTACACCTTC. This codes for CASSQDVWGGYTF.

CDR3 amino acids: CASSPRGRSTDTQYF. Written as DNA, the CDR3 is TGTGCCAGCAGCCCGAGGGGCAGGAGCACAGATACGCAGTATTTT. The J gene is TRBJ2-3, the V gene TRBV11-1, with D perhaps TRBD1 or TRBD2 (5 bases each). The CDR3 sequence is 15 residues long. V was pared by 5 bases and J by 0 bases, with 12 bases between. CDR1 and CDR2 (germline): SGHAT, FQDESV (reference sequence).

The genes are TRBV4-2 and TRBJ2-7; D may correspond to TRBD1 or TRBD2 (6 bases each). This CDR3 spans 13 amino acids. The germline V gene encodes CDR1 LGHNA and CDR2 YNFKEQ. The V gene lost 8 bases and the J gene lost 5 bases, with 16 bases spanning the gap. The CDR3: CASGGQAPHEQYF. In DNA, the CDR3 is TGTGCCAGCGGGGGGCAGGCCCCGCACGAGCAGTACTTC.

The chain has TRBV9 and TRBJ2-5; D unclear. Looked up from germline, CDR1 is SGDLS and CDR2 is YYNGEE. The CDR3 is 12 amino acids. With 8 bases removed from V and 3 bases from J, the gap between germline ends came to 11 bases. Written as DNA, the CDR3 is TGTGCCAGGAAACTTAAAAAAGAGACCCAGTACTTC. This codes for CARKLKKETQYF.

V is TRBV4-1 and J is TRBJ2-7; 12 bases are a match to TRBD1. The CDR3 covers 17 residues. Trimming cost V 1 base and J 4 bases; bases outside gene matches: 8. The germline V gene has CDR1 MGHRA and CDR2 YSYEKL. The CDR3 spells CASSQVGTGGTRYEQYF. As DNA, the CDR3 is TGCGCCAGCAGCCAAGTTGGGACAGGGGGCACCCGTTACGAGCAGTACTTC.

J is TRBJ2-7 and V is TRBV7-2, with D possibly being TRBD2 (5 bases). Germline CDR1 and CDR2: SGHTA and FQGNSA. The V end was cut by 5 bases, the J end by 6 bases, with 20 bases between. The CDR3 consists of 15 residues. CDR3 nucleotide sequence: TGTGCCAGCAGCCTCCTTCCGAGGGTCTCCGGCGAGCAGTACTTC. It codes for CASSLLPRVSGEQYF. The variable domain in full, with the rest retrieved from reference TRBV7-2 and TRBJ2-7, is GAGVSQSPSNKVTEKGKDVELRCDPISGHTALYWYRQSLGQGLEFLIYFQGNSAPDKSGLPSDRFSAERTGGSVSTLTIQRTQQEDSAVYLCASSLLPRVSGEQYFGPGTRLTVT.

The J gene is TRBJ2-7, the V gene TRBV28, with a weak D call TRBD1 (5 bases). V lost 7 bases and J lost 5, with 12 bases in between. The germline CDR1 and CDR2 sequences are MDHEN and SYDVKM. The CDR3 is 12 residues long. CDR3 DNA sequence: TGTGCCAGCACCATGGGGCTAAACGAGCAGTACTTC. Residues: CASTMGLNEQYF.

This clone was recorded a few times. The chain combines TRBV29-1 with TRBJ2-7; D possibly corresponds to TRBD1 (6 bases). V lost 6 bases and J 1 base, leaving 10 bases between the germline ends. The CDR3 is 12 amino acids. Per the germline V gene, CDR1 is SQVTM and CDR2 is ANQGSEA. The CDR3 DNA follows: TGCAGCGTATGGACAGTATCCTACGAGCAGTACTTC. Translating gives CSVWTVSYEQYF.

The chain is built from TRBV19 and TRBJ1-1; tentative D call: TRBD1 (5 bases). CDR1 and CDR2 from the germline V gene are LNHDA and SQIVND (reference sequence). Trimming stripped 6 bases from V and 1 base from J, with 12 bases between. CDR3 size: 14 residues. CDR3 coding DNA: TGTGCCAGTAGCGTCCGTGGGACGAACACTGAAGCTTTCTTT. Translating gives CASSVRGTNTEAFF.

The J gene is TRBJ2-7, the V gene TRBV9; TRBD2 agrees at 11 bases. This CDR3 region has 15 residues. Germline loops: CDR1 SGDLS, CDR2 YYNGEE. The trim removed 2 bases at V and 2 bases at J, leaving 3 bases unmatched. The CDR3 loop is CASSVASGGPYEQYF. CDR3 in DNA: TGTGCCAGCAGCGTGGCTAGCGGGGGGCCCTACGAGCAGTACTTC.

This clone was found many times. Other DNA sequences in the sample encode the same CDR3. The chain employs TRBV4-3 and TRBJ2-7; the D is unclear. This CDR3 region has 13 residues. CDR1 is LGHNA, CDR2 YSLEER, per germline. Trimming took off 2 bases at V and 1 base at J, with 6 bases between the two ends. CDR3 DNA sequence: TGCGCCAGCAGCCAAAGTCCTTCCTACGAGCAGTACTTC. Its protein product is CASSQSPSYEQYF.

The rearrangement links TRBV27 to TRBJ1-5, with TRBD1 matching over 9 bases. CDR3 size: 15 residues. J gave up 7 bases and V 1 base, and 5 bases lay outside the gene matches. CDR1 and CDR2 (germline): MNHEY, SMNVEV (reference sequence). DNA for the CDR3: TGTGCCAGCAGTTTATACACAGGGGGCGGACAGCCCCAGCATTTT. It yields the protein CASSLYTGGGQPQHF.

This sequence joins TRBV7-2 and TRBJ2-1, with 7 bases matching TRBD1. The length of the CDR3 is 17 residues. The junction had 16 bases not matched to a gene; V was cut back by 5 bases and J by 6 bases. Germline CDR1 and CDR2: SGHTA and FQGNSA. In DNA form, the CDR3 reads TGTGCCAGCAGCCCACTAAGACAGGGTTCGGTGGGCAATGAGCAGTTCTTC. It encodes CASSPLRQGSVGNEQFF. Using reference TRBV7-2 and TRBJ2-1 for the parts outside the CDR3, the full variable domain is GAGVSQSPSNKVTEKGKDVELRCDPISGHTALYWYRQSLGQGLEFLIYFQGNSAPDKSGLPSDRFSAERTGGSVSTLTIQRTQQEDSAVYLCASSPLRQGSVGNEQFFGPGTRLTVL.

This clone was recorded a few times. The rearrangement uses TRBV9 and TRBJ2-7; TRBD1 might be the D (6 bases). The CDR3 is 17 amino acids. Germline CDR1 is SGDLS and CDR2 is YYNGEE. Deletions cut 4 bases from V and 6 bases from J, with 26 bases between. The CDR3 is CASSPQSGAGVLGEQYF. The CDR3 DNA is TGTGCCAGCAGCCCCCAGAGTGGGGCAGGGGTCCTTGGCGAGCAGTACTTC.